This is a list of T cell receptor beta chains from one sample in a study of T cell changes during pregnancy in multiple sclerosis. Produced via immunoSEQ multiplex PCR; TCRdb's table is partial and in-frame only. The table has 50,000 or so clones, roughly nine tenths seen once. The source material was CD4+ T cells from peripheral blood mononuclear cells, sampled after pregnancy. The receptors stem from a female donor in good health, enrolled as a control in a pregnancy study. The CDR3 runs from the conserved cysteine through the conserved F or W. The D gene is left open where the match is weak. Size is omitted from some rows. Given values are once, few, many or a class for expanded clones.

TRBV9	TRBD1	NA	TRBJ2-5	CASSVGTGGMIETQYF	TGTGCCAGCAGCGTAGGGACAGGGGGCATGATTGAGACCCAGTACTTC
TRBV7-9	NA	NA	TRBJ2-7	CASSSQGYEQYF	TGTGCCAGCAGCTCACAGGGCTACGAGCAGTACTTC
TRBV6-5	TRBD1	NA	TRBJ2-7	CASSYDRGSYEQYF	TGTGCCAGCAGTTACGACAGGGGTTCCTACGAGCAGTACTTC
TRBV6-6	TRBD1	once	TRBJ1-1	CASSQFDRGHTEAFF	TGTGCCAGCAGTCAGTTCGACAGGGGGCACACTGAAGCTTTCTTT
TRBV6-1	TRBD2	NA	TRBJ2-5	CASSGVIAGGRETQYF	TGTGCCAGCAGTGGGGTTATAGCGGGGGGGAGAGAGACCCAGTACTTC
TRBV15	NA	once	TRBJ1-2	CATSRESRATGYGYTF	TGTGCCACCAGCAGAGAGTCCAGGGCCACGGGCTATGGCTACACCTTC
TRBV7-9	NA	few	TRBJ1-1	CASSLTSRRGTEAFF	TGTGCCAGCAGCTTAACCTCCAGGCGGGGCACTGAAGCTTTCTTT
TRBV6-6	NA	NA	TRBJ2-2	CASSFGEAGELFF	TGTGCCAGCAGTTTTGGGGAGGCCGGGGAGCTGTTTTTT
TRBV7-2	NA	NA	TRBJ2-1	CASSLMVRAYNEQFF	TGTGCCAGCAGCTTAATGGTCAGGGCGTACAATGAGCAGTTCTTC
TRBV7-9	TRBD2	once	TRBJ2-5	CASSLVGGLETQYF	TGTGCCAGCAGCTTAGTGGGAGGGCTTGAGACCCAGTACTTC
TRBV4-2	NA	NA	TRBJ2-3	CASSQDLSFFGGTDTQYF	TGTGCCAGCAGCCAAGACCTCTCCTTCTTCGGGGGAACAGATACGCAGTATTTT
TRBV9	TRBD1	NA	TRBJ1-2	CASSDPGTGSYGYTF	TGTGCCAGCAGCGACCCCGGGACAGGGTCTTATGGCTACACCTTC
TRBV7-9	NA	NA	TRBJ1-6	CASSLEGGMDSPLHF	TGTGCCAGCAGCTTAGAGGGGGGGATGGATTCACCCCTCCACTTT
TRBV7-2	TRBD1	NA	TRBJ1-5	CASSSTGGHQPQHF	TGTGCCAGCAGCTCGACAGGGGGCCATCAGCCCCAGCATTTT
TRBV9	TRBD1	NA	TRBJ1-6	CASSPQTGEASPLHF	TGTGCCAGCAGCCCCCAGACAGGGGAGGCTTCACCCCTCCACTTT
TRBV7-2	NA	NA	TRBJ2-2	CASSLSRGNTGELFF	TGTGCCAGCAGCCTGTCCCGGGGGAACACCGGGGAGCTGTTTTTT
TRBV29-1	NA	NA	TRBJ1-2	CSVSANYGYTF	TGCAGCGTCAGTGCTAACTATGGCTACACCTTC
TRBV19	NA	NA	TRBJ2-7	CASSTPGLNYEQYF	TGTGCCAGTAGTACCCCGGGACTTAATTACGAGCAGTACTTC
TRBV19	NA	NA	TRBJ2-7	CASSNTAGQGFYEQYF	TGTGCCAGTAGTAATACCGCGGGCCAGGGGTTCTACGAGCAGTACTTC
TRBV18	NA	once	TRBJ2-5	CASSPGLRQETQYF	TGTGCCAGCTCACCAGGACTGCGCCAAGAGACCCAGTACTTC
TRBV6-1	TRBD1	once	TRBJ2-5	CASNRTGLRETQYF	TGTGCCAGCAACCGGACAGGGCTCAGGGAGACCCAGTACTTC
TRBV2	TRBD1	NA	TRBJ1-5	CASSDTGGYQPQHF	TGTGCCAGCAGTGATACAGGGGGGTATCAGCCCCAGCATTTT
TRBV19	NA	NA	TRBJ1-1	CASTPLQLTNTEAFF	TGTGCCAGTACCCCGTTACAGCTGACGAACACTGAAGCTTTCTTT
TRBV6-1	NA	few	TRBJ2-5	CASSEQVGQKTQYF	TGTGCCAGCAGTGAACAGGTGGGGCAGAAGACCCAGTACTTC
TRBV30	NA	few	TRBJ1-1	CAGKRGGGATEAFF	TGTGCCGGAAAAAGGGGAGGGGGGGCGACTGAAGCTTTCTTT
TRBV5-4	TRBD1	NA	TRBJ1-4	CASSLDRTGTIWFF	TGTGCCAGCAGCTTGGATCGGACAGGGACGATTTGGTTTTTT
TRBV18	TRBD1	few	TRBJ1-3	CASSPGTGVNTGNTIYF	TGTGCCAGCTCACCAGGAACAGGGGTCAATACTGGAAACACCATATATTTT
TRBV30	TRBD1	NA	TRBJ1-2	CAWSVDRGIYGYTF	TGTGCCTGGAGTGTGGACAGGGGGATCTATGGCTACACCTTC
TRBV19	NA	NA	TRBJ1-1	CASSPDRLNTEAFF	TGTGCCAGTAGTCCTGACAGGCTCAACACTGAAGCTTTCTTT
TRBV9	NA	NA	TRBJ2-7	CASSQRQSSYEQYF	TGTGCCAGCAGCCAACGACAGAGCTCCTACGAGCAGTACTTC
TRBV6-6	TRBD1	NA	TRBJ2-3	CAAEPQGALTDTQYF	TGTGCCGCCGAACCACAGGGGGCGCTGACAGATACGCAGTATTTT
TRBV19	NA	NA	TRBJ1-6	CASSIDLGQVNSPLHF	TGTGCCAGTAGTATAGATCTGGGACAAGTCAATTCACCCCTCCACTTT
TRBV7-3	NA	NA	TRBJ2-2	CASSLNSGLGTGELFF	TGTGCCAGCAGCTTAAACTCAGGGTTGGGCACCGGGGAGCTGTTTTTT
TRBV7-9	TRBD2	NA	TRBJ2-1	CASTTKAGERDEQFF	TGTGCCAGCACCACGAAAGCGGGGGAGAGGGATGAGCAGTTCTTC
TRBV7-2	NA	once	TRBJ2-7	CASSLGGGLYEQYF	TGTGCCAGCAGCCTTGGGGGGGGGCTCTACGAGCAGTACTTC
TRBV11-3	NA	NA	TRBJ1-1	CASSLLREAFF	TGTGCCAGCAGCTTATTGAGGGAAGCTTTCTTT
TRBV7-3	NA	NA	TRBJ2-2	CASSYSNTGELFF	TGTGCCAGCAGCTACTCCAACACCGGGGAGCTGTTTTTT
TRBV15	TRBD2	NA	TRBJ2-1	CATSNYILSGGGDEQFF	TGTGCCACCAGCAATTACATCCTTAGCGGGGGGGGAGATGAGCAGTTCTTC
TRBV11-3	NA	NA	TRBJ2-2	CASSPRQNTGELFF	TGTGCCAGCAGCCCCCGACAGAACACCGGGGAGCTGTTTTTT
TRBV11-3	TRBD2	NA	TRBJ2-5	CASSLIAGGEETQYF	TGTGCCAGCAGCCTCATAGCGGGGGGCGAAGAGACCCAGTACTTC
TRBV7-2	TRBD2	once	TRBJ2-7	CASSFGTSGDLSMNEQYF	TGTGCCAGCAGCTTCGGGACTAGCGGGGATCTATCGATGAACGAGCAGTACTTC
TRBV6-5	TRBD2	NA	TRBJ2-5	CASSTSGGNKETQYF	TGTGCCAGCAGTACTAGCGGGGGCAATAAAGAGACCCAGTACTTC
TRBV9	NA	once	TRBJ1-2	CASSAPGHSINYGYTF	TGTGCCAGCAGCGCCCCGGGACACTCCATTAACTATGGCTACACCTTC
TRBV4-3	TRBD1	NA	TRBJ1-2	CASGSGTGVYGYTF	TGCGCCAGCGGCTCCGGGACAGGGGTCTATGGCTACACCTTC
TRBV6-6	TRBD2	NA	TRBJ2-1	CASRPTSGGANEQFF	TGTGCCAGCCGACCTACTAGCGGGGGGGCCAATGAGCAGTTCTTC